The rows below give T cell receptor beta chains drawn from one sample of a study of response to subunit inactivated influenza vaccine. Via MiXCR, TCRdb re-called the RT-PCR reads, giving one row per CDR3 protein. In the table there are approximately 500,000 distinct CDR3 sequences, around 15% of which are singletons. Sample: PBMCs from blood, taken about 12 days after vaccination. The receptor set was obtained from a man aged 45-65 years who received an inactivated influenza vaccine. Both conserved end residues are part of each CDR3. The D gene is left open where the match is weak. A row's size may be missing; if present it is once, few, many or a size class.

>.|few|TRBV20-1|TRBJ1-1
CSLPAGENTEAFF
TGCAGTCTCCCGGCCGGGGAAAACACTGAAGCTTTCTTT
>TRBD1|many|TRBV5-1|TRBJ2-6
CASSLQGTGANVLTF
TGCGCCAGCAGCTTACAGGGGACTGGGGCCAACGTCCTGACTTTC
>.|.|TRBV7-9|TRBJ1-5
CASSAGQLGNQPQHF
TGTGCCAGCAGCGCGGGACAATTGGGCAATCAGCCCCAGCATTTT
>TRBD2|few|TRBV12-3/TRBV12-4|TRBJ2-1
CASRRLAVSYNEQFF
TGTGCCAGCAGGCGACTAGCGGTCTCCTACAATGAGCAGTTCTTC
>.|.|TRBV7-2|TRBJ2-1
CASSLLQLYNEQFF
TGTGCCAGCAGCTTACTACAGTTGTACAATGAGCAGTTCTTC
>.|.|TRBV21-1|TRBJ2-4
CASSTTGRLAPFVAKNIQYF
TGTGCCAGCAGTACTACAGGGCGGCTAGCCCCGTTTGTAGCCAAAAACATTCAGTACTTC
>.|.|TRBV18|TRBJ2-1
CASSPLRPRDGDNEQFF
TGTGCCAGCTCACCCTTACGCCCCAGGGATGGGGACAATGAGCAGTTCTTC
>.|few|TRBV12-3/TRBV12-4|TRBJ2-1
CASSLKGGVGEQFF
TGTGCCAGCAGTTTAAAGGGGGGGGTCGGGGAGCAGTTCTTC
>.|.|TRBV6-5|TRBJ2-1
CASSYSRRPHEQFF
TGTGCCAGCAGTTACTCGAGGAGACCCCATGAGCAGTTCTTC
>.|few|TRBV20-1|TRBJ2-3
CSARDLRGRQYF
TGCAGTGCTAGAGATCTGCGGGGGCGGCAGTATTTT
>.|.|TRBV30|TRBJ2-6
CAWSVPGLGANVLTF
TGTGCCTGGAGTGTACCAGGGCTAGGGGCCAACGTCCTGACTTTC
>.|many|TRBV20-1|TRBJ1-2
CSASSYGYTF
TGCAGTGCTAGCAGCTATGGCTACACCTTC
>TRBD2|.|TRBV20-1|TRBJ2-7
CSASEASGSPYEQYF
TGCAGTGCTAGCGAGGCTAGCGGGAGCCCCTACGAGCAGTACTTC
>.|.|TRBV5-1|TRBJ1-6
CASSLGPLGPNSPLHF
TGCGCCAGCAGCTTGGGTCCTCTGGGTCCTAATTCACCCCTCCACTTT
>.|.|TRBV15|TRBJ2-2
CATSRDSAGSTGELFF
TGTGCCACCAGCAGAGATTCGGCGGGATCCACCGGGGAGCTGTTTTTT
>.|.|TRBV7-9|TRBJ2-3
CASSPLGQPGGTQYF
TGTGCCAGCAGCCCGCTCGGGCAACCCGGGGGTACGCAGTATTTT
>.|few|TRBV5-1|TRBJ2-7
CASSLPDDSSTYEQYF
TGCGCCAGCAGCTTGCCCGACGACAGTTCTACCTACGAGCAGTACTTC
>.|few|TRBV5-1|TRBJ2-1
CASSLQTNSNEQFF
TGCGCCAGCAGCTTGCAGACGAATAGCAATGAGCAGTTCTTC
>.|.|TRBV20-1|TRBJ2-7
CRAGQTYEQYF
TGCAGGGCCGGACAGACCTACGAGCAGTACTTC
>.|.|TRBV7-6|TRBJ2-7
CASSLASGRPTDEQYF
TGTGCCAGCAGCTTAGCCTCGGGACGCCCGACCGACGAGCAGTACTTC
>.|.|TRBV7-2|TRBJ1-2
CASSSSREGGYTF
TGTGCCAGCAGCTCCAGTCGGGAGGGCGGCTACACCTTC
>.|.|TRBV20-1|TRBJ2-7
CSARDGGSYEQYF
TGCAGTGCTAGAGATGGGGGGAGCTACGAGCAGTACTTC
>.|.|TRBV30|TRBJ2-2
CAWSVGQIANTGELFF
TGTGCCTGGAGTGTTGGACAGATCGCGAACACCGGGGAGCTGTTTTTT